The 8 T cell receptor beta chains below come from one sample, sequenced in a study of OX40 agonist ivuxolimab in advanced cancers. Produced via immunoSEQ multiplex PCR; TCRdb's table is partial and in-frame only. The sample lists some 46,000 clones; around 90% were seen once. The starting material was CD4+ or CD8+ T cells sorted from blood, obtained in a trial of the OX40 agonist ivuxolimab. These receptors came from an adult with an advanced solid tumor such as melanoma, head and neck, liver or kidney cancer.

The rearrangement uses TRBV7-9 and TRBJ2-7, with a possible D match to TRBD1 (5 bases). In germline, CDR1 is SEHNR, CDR2 FQNEAQ (reference sequence). The CDR3 has 14 residues. With 5 bases removed from V and 7 bases from J, the gap between germline ends came to 18 bases. CDR3 DNA sequence: TGTGCCAGCAGCCCATTGGACATATCACGGGAGCAGTACTTC. Translation gives CASSPLDISREQYF. Full variable domain (outside the CDR3, taken from reference TRBV7-9 and TRBJ2-7): DTGVSQNPRHKITKRGQNVTFRCDPISEHNRLYWYRQTLGQGPEFLTYFQNEAQLEKSRLLSDRFSAERPKGSFSTLEIQRTEQGDSAMYLCASSPLDISREQYFGPGTRLTVT.

The chain couples TRBV9 to TRBJ1-5; D might be TRBD1 (5 bases). V lost 2 bases, J lost 4 bases, and 7 bases lay in between. The CDR3 is made up of 13 amino acids. Germline loops: CDR1 SGDLS, CDR2 YYNGEE. The CDR3: CASSVGLNQPQHF. CDR3 nucleotide sequence: TGTGCCAGCAGCGTGGGGCTAAATCAGCCCCAGCATTTT.

This chain joins TRBV28 and TRBJ1-1, with 8 bases fitting TRBD1. The germline CDR1 and CDR2 sequences are MDHEN and SYDVKM. This CDR3 is built from 12 residues. With V trimmed by 11 bases and J by 3 bases, 5 bases remained unmatched. The CDR3 DNA reads TGTGCCGCCGACAGGGGCGACACTGAAGCTTTCTTT. Translating it yields CAADRGDTEAFF. The variable domain in full, completed from reference TRBV28 and TRBJ1-1, reads DVKVTQSSRYLVKRTGEKVFLECVQDMDHENMFWYRQDPGLGLRLIYFSYDVKMKEKGDIPEGYSVSREKKERFSLILESASTNQTSMYLCAADRGDTEAFFGQGTRLTVV.

The chain combines TRBV7-9 with TRBJ1-1; a possible D gene is TRBD1 (5 bases). The length of the CDR3 is 11 residues. The V gene lost 0 bases and the J gene lost 10 bases, with 6 bases spanning the gap. Germline CDR1 reads SEHNR; CDR2 reads FQNEAQ (reference sequence). CDR3 in amino acids: CASSLAGGAFF. In nucleotides, the CDR3 is TGTGCCAGCAGCTTAGCCGGGGGAGCTTTCTTT.

This chain links TRBV28 with TRBJ1-2; D is ambiguous. CDR1 is MDHEN and CDR2 is SYDVKM in the germline V gene. The length of the CDR3 is 12 residues. V lost 6 bases to trimming and J lost 5 bases, with 10 bases between them. Written as DNA, the CDR3 is TGTGCCAGCAGCCCTACTAGGTATGGCTACACCTTC. It yields the protein CASSPTRYGYTF.

The chain carries TRBV27 and TRBJ1-4, with D possibly matching TRBD1 (6 bases). The germline V and J ends were trimmed by 1 base and 5 bases, with 14 bases remaining between them. There are 16 residues in the CDR3. Germline CDR1 MNHEY, CDR2 SMNVEV (reference sequence). CDR3 DNA: TGTGCCAGCAGTTTATGGGGGGGCGCGGACAATGAAAAACTGTTTTTT. It specifies CASSLWGGADNEKLFF.

This clone was seen only once. The J gene is TRBJ1-1, the V gene TRBV9, with unresolved D. The CDR3 contains 15 residues. CDR1 and CDR2 from the germline V gene are SGDLS and YYNGEE. Trimming took 4 bases from V and 0 from J, leaving 13 bases between them. CDR3 sequence: CASSQDGQMNTEAFF. The CDR3 DNA is TGTGCCAGCAGCCAGGATGGTCAAATGAACACTGAAGCTTTCTTT.

This clone was seen only once. The gene calls are TRBV30 and TRBJ1-6; possible D gene TRBD1, 5 bases. In germline, CDR1 is GTSNPN, CDR2 SVGIG (reference sequence). CDR3 length: 17 residues. V was cut by 5 bases and J by 0 bases, with 17 bases left in between. CDR3 sequence: CAWGSGTRRSYNSPLHF. CDR3 DNA sequence: TGTGCCTGGGGATCCGGGACCCGCCGCTCCTATAATTCACCCCTCCACTTT.